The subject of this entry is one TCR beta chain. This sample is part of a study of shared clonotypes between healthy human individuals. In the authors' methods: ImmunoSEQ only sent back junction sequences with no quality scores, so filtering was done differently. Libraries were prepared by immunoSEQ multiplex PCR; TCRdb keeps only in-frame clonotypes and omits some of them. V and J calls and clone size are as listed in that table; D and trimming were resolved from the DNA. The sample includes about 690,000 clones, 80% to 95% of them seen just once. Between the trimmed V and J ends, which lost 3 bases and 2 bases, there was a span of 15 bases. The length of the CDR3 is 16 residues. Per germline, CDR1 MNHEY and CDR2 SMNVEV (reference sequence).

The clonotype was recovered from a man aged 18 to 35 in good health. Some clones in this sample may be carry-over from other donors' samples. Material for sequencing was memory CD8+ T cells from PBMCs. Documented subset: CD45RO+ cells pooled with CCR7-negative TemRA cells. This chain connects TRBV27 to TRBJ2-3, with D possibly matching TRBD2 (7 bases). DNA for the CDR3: TGTGCCAGCAGTTTCGGCGGGGGCTTCAACACAGATACGCAGTATTTT. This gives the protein CASSFGGGFNTDTQYF.